This entry lists 19 T cell receptor beta chains sequenced from one sample in a study of beta chain features in type 1 diabetes. Study-wide results and caveats: Shortening of TCRB CDR3s, moderate but significant, appeared in all four CD4+ subsets of Type 1 diabetes patients.

For these receptors, no antigen is known. Reverse transcription of all isolated RNA meant that expressed TCRB transcripts were sequenced. TCRdb's copy holds only in-frame clones and misses some; the assay was immunoSEQ multiplex PCR. The sample records about 270,000 clones, over 11% being singletons. The specimen was naive CD4+ T cells from blood. The source is a man in his thirties or forties with type 1 diabetes.

This chain joins TRBV15 and TRBJ1-5; TRBD1 is a possible D gene (6 bases). This CDR3 contains 14 residues. Trimming shortened V by 0 bases and J by 7 bases, and 10 bases separated the two germline ends. Germline V gene sequence: CDR1 LNHNV, CDR2 YYDKDF (reference sequence). The CDR3 sequence: CATSRDQGHQPQHF. The CDR3 coding sequence is TGTGCCACCAGCAGAGATCAGGGGCACCAGCCCCAGCATTTT. Based on the CDR3 plus reference TRBV15 and TRBJ1-5, the full variable domain is DAMVIQNPRYQVTQFGKPVTLSCSQTLNHNVMYWYQQKSSQAPKLLFHYYDKDFNNEADTPDNFQSRRPNTSFCFLDIRSPGLGDTAMYLCATSRDQGHQPQHFGDGTRLSIL.

This clone was found a few times. This chain links TRBV7-3 with TRBJ2-1; D is perhaps TRBD1 (6 bases). The CDR3 runs 14 residues. V was trimmed by 1 base and J by 8 bases, leaving 12 bases between them. Per the germline V gene, CDR1 is SGHTA and CDR2 is FQGTGA. The CDR3 DNA follows: TGTGCCAGCAGCTTAATGTCAGGGGTTGATGAGCAGTTCTTC. It encodes CASSLMSGVDEQFF.

The chain is built from TRBV11-2 and TRBJ2-7, with 10 bases identical to TRBD1. J lost 2 bases, V lost 2 bases, and 6 bases had no gene match. The CDR3 covers 16 residues. Germline CDR1 is SGHAT and CDR2 is FQNNGV. The CDR3 DNA follows: TGTGCCAGCAGCTTAACGGGGGGGACAGGGGCCTACGAGCAGTACTTC. Residues: CASSLTGGTGAYEQYF. Complete variable domain (other parts from reference TRBV11-2 and TRBJ2-7): EAGVAQSPRYKIIEKRQSVAFWCNPISGHATLYWYQQILGQGPKLLIQFQNNGVVDDSQLPKDRFSAERLKGVDSTLKIQPAKLEDSAVYLCASSLTGGTGAYEQYFGPGTRLTVT.

This clone was seen a handful of times. The chain uses TRBV28 and TRBJ1-2; D possibly corresponds to TRBD1 (5 bases). Germline CDR1 and CDR2: MDHEN and SYDVKM. This CDR3 comprises 11 residues. Trimming stripped 8 bases from V and 5 bases from J, with 9 bases between. CDR3: CASAGSYGYTF. The CDR3 region has the DNA TGTGCCAGCGCAGGGTCTTATGGCTACACCTTC.

This chain connects TRBV9 to TRBJ1-2; D remains ambiguous. This CDR3 has 15 amino acids. CDR1 is SGDLS, CDR2 YYNGEE, per germline. The V and J ends lost 4 bases and 5 bases respectively, with 18 bases between them. The CDR3 region has the DNA TGTGCCAGCAGCCCCCGACGGGAACGCGGATATGGCTACACCTTC. Its protein is CASSPRRERGYGYTF.

V gene TRBV4-3 combines with J gene TRBJ2-7; D gene uncertain. The V gene lost 10 bases and the J gene lost 8 bases, with 12 bases spanning the gap. This CDR3 is 10 amino acids long. Germline V gene data show CDR1 as LGHNA and CDR2 as YSLEER. The CDR3 coding sequence is TGCGCCAACTACGAGGAGAAGCAGTACTTC. Encoded protein: CANYEEKQYF.

In its sample, this clone was seen a few times. CDR3 in DNA: TGTGCCAGCAGAGAACACAGCGGAGATACGCAGTATTTT. As protein: CASREHSGDTQYF. This sequence joins TRBV28 and TRBJ2-3; possibly TRBD2 for D (5 bases). The germline gives CDR1 MDHEN, CDR2 SYDVKM. CDR3 length: 13 amino acids. V was clipped by 6 bases and J by 5 bases, with 12 bases between them.

This clone was counted a single time. V and J are TRBV5-1 and TRBJ2-3; 10 bases match TRBD1. The germline gives CDR1 SGHRS, CDR2 YFSETQ. The junction had 5 bases not matched to a gene; V was cut back by 4 bases and J by 6 bases. The CDR3 extends over 14 amino acids. CDR3 protein: CASSRGQGEDTQYF. CDR3 sequence (DNA): TGCGCCAGCAGCCGCGGACAGGGGGAGGATACGCAGTATTTT. Variable domain in full (rest from reference TRBV5-1 and TRBJ2-3): KAGVTQTPRYLIKTRGQQVTLSCSPISGHRSVSWYQQTPGQGLQFLFEYFSETQRNKGNFPGRFSGRQFSNSRSEMNVSTLELGDSALYLCASSRGQGEDTQYFGPGTRLTVL.

The chain links TRBV28 to TRBJ2-5; 8 bases are shared with TRBD1. The germline V gene encodes CDR1 MDHEN and CDR2 SYDVKM. The V gene end was trimmed by 4 bases and the J gene end by 5 bases; junction bases not matched to a gene: 12. The CDR3 runs 16 residues. CDR3 protein: CASSSDRVPVAETQYF. The CDR3 nucleotides read TGTGCCAGCAGTTCGGACAGGGTCCCTGTGGCTGAGACCCAGTACTTC.

The rearrangement links TRBV11-1 to TRBJ1-1; TRBD1 matches 7 bases. The junction had 10 bases not matched to a gene; V was cut back by 3 bases and J by 0 bases. This CDR3 has 17 residues. Germline V CDR1 and CDR2: SGHAT, FQDESV (reference sequence). The DNA for the CDR3 is TGTGCCAGCAGCTTGGGGACAGTTTCGGGAATGAACACTGAAGCTTTCTTT. This sequence encodes CASSLGTVSGMNTEAFF.

This clone was seen more than once but under ten times. Here the CDR3 reads CASSRYREQFF. Here the CDR3 DNA reads TGTGCCAGTAGTAGGTACAGGGAGCAGTTCTTC. The rearrangement joins TRBV19 to TRBJ2-1, with a possible D match to TRBD1 (5 bases). The V end lost 4 bases, the J end lost 10 bases, and 8 bases lay between the germline ends. The CDR3 spans 11 residues. Germline CDR1 is LNHDA and CDR2 is SQIVND (reference sequence).

The table lists this clone with a few counts. The rearrangement uses TRBV2 and TRBJ2-7, with 8 nucleotides matching TRBD2. Trimming took 9 bases from V and 2 from J; bases not matched to a gene: 6. CDR3 length: 13 residues. The germline gives CDR1 SNHLY, CDR2 FYNNEI. The CDR3 is CASRAGAAYEQYF. DNA for the CDR3: TGTGCCAGTAGAGCGGGGGCCGCCTACGAGCAGTACTTC.

This clone was recorded a few times. J is TRBJ2-5 and V is TRBV11-2; D perhaps matches TRBD1 (6 bases). Trimming left V 5 bases short and J 1 base short, with 11 bases between. From germline, CDR1 is SGHAT and CDR2 FQNNGV. This CDR3 contains 14 residues. CDR3 amino acids: CASSIGQIQETQYF. DNA for the CDR3: TGTGCCAGCAGCATCGGACAGATCCAAGAGACCCAGTACTTC.

This clone was seen once. The chain combines TRBV5-1 with TRBJ1-3; unclear D gene. The CDR3 length is 17 residues. Germline V gene sequence: CDR1 SGHRS, CDR2 YFSETQ. V gave up 1 base and J gave up 0 bases, with 14 bases separating them. The DNA for the CDR3 is TGCGCCAGCAGCTTGCGCGCGGGCCCCAACTCTGGAAACACCATATATTTT. Translating gives CASSLRAGPNSGNTIYF.

The genes are TRBV27 and TRBJ2-5; TRBD1 agrees at 7 bases. The junction had 7 bases not matched to a gene; V was cut back by 5 bases and J by 7 bases. Germline values: CDR1 MNHEY, CDR2 SMNVEV (reference sequence). The CDR3 has 13 amino acids. The CDR3: CASSPPQGRTQYF. The CDR3 DNA reads TGTGCCAGCAGTCCCCCACAGGGGAGGACCCAGTACTTC.

The chain employs TRBV28 and TRBJ2-7; D is unresolved. The CDR3 is 14 residues long. Trimming took 6 bases from V and 4 from J, leaving 16 bases between them. CDR1 and CDR2 (germline): MDHEN, SYDVKM. The DNA of the CDR3 is TGTGCCAGCAGCCTTACTCCGCTAGAGTACGAGCAGTACTTC. Protein sequence: CASSLTPLEYEQYF.

This clone was counted only a few times. The rearrangement joins TRBV5-1 to TRBJ2-7; 11 nucleotides line up with TRBD2. This CDR3 is built from 16 residues. The V gene's germline CDR1 is SGHRS and CDR2 YFSETQ. V lost 4 bases to trimming and J lost 3 bases; unmatched junction nucleotides: 9. The CDR3 sequence is CASSPIAGGPNYEQYF. For the CDR3, the DNA is TGCGCCAGCAGCCCTATAGCGGGAGGGCCAAACTACGAGCAGTACTTC.

The chain couples TRBV11-2 to TRBJ2-1; D is uncertain. CDR1 SGHAT and CDR2 FQNNGV come from the germline V gene. The CDR3 runs to 12 residues. V lost 2 bases to trimming and J lost 7 bases, with 6 bases between them. The CDR3 is CASSLRSNEQFF. In DNA form, the CDR3 reads TGTGCCAGCAGCTTACGTTCTAATGAGCAGTTCTTC.

This chain links TRBV5-4 with TRBJ2-6; D is unclear. Germline CDR1 SGHNT, CDR2 YYREEE (reference sequence). There are 19 residues in the CDR3. V was trimmed by 1 base and J by 0 bases, leaving 17 bases between them. The CDR3 region is CASSLLPRPLHSGANVLTF. CDR3 sequence (DNA): TGTGCCAGCAGCTTGTTGCCCAGGCCTCTCCACTCTGGGGCCAACGTCCTGACTTTC.